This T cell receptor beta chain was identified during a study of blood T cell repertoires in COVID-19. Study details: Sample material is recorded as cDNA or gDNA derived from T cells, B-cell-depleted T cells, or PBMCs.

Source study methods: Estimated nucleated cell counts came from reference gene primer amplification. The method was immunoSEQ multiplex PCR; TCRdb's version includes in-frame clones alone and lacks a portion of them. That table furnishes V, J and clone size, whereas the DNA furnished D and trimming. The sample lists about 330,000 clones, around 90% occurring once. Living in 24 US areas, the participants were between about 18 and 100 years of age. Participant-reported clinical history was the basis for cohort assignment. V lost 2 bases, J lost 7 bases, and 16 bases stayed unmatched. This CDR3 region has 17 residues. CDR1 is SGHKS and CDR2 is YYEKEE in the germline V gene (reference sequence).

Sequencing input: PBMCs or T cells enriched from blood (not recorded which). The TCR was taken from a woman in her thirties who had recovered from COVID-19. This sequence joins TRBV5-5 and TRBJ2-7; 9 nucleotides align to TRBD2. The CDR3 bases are TGTGCCAGCAGCTTCGGCGCTAGCGGGACCTCTACCGGGGAGCAGTACTTC. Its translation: CASSFGASGTSTGEQYF.